This T cell receptor beta chain was sequenced for a study of regulatory T cells in long-lasting Graves disease. This sample's time point: persistent/refractory GD, antithyroid drugs over 5 years with positive TRAb. The TCR library used RNA extracted from PBMCs. The EDTA tubes were filled with around 9.1 milliliters of drawn peripheral blood. Regarding the study as a whole: Shared public clonotypes totalled approximately 3,000 in persistent patients, compared with around 880 in new patients. TCR diversity was lower in persistent Graves' patients (versus newly diagnosed ones).

Trimming took 0 bases from V and 6 from J, leaving 9 bases between them. The CDR3 sequence is 13 residues long. Germline CDR1 and CDR2: DFQATT and SNEGSKA (reference sequence). To note about this clonotype: What it recognizes is unknown.

With iRepertoire HTBI primers and Arm-PCR of CDR3 regions, TCR beta libraries were built. MiXCR was run by TCRdb on the multiplex PCR reads, yielding one entry per CDR3 protein. The top ten clones hold around 14% of a sample with roughly 500,000 distinct CDR3 sequences, roughly 22% of them seen once. The input for sequencing was peripheral blood mononuclear cells (PBMCs), taken when the disease was refractory, from a patient treated with antithyroid drugs. This clonotype was sampled from a female donor with Graves disease. The chain couples TRBV20-1 to TRBJ2-1, with D unclear. The CDR3 reads CSARDPQANEQFF. The CDR3 bases are TGCAGTGCTAGAGATCCCCAGGCCAATGAGCAGTTCTTC.